Presented here are 13 T cell receptor beta chains from one specimen sequenced in a study of cytomegalovirus exposure and HLA in healthy donors. Clones were read by immunoSEQ multiplex PCR, and TCRdb kept only the in-frame ones, dropping some. Of 160,000 or so clones listed, about nine tenths are singletons. Material: PBMCs. These receptors were collected from a man aged 18 to 30 in good health and CMV-seropositive.

V and J are TRBV7-3 and TRBJ2-3; D gene unclear. Trimming took 5 bases from V and 6 from J, leaving 12 bases between them. The CDR3 is 13 amino acids. Germline CDR1 SGHTA, CDR2 FQGTGA. The CDR3 region has the DNA TGTGCCAGCAGCCCCCTTCTCGGGGATACGCAGTATTTT. Translating it yields CASSPLLGDTQYF.

The V and J genes are TRBV2 and TRBJ2-3; 8 positions match TRBD2. This CDR3 has 17 amino acids. V gave up 1 base and J gave up 8 bases; unmatched junction bases: 14. Germline CDR1 reads SNHLY; CDR2 reads FYNNEI. As DNA, the CDR3 is TGTGCCAGCAGTGAAGACGTGGCGGGAGGTGGATCGGGTACGCAGTATTTT. Amino acid sequence: CASSEDVAGGGSGTQYF.

Comments on this clone: This may stem from a read error, because a much larger clone lies one nucleotide away. The chain uses TRBV2 and TRBJ2-3; 12 nucleotides agree with TRBD2. Germline V gene data show CDR1 as SNHLY and CDR2 as FYNNEI. This CDR3 region has 14 residues. Unmatched junction bases numbered 0, after V lost 4 bases and J lost 4 bases. The DNA of the CDR3 is TGTGCCAGCAGTGGACTAGCGGGAGCAGATACGCAGTATTTT. The encoded protein is CASSGLAGADTQYF.

The genes are TRBV5-1 and TRBJ2-1; 12 bases agree with TRBD2. Looked up from germline, CDR1 is SGHRS and CDR2 is YFSETQ. With V trimmed by 6 bases and J by 7 bases, 8 bases remained unmatched. This CDR3 contains 15 residues. This chain's CDR3 is CASTRLAGEANEQFF. The CDR3 DNA is TGCGCCAGCACCCGACTAGCGGGGGAGGCAAATGAGCAGTTCTTC.

The rearrangement links TRBV7-8 to TRBJ1-1, with D perhaps matching TRBD1 (5 bases). This CDR3 comprises 16 residues. From germline, CDR1 is SGHVS and CDR2 FQNEAQ. V lost 0 bases to trimming and J lost 2 bases, with 13 bases between them. CDR3: CASSLALVDRNTEAFF. The CDR3, as DNA: TGTGCCAGCAGCTTAGCGCTCGTCGACAGAAACACTGAAGCTTTCTTT.

This clone was found once. The chain uses TRBV28 and TRBJ1-1, with D perhaps matching TRBD1 (6 bases). V lost 6 bases to trimming and J lost 5 bases, with 16 bases between them. This CDR3 has 14 residues. CDR1 is MDHEN, CDR2 SYDVKM, per germline. CDR3 DNA sequence: TGTGCCAGCAGCCGAACGACAGGTAGGACTGAAGCTTTCTTT. Translation: CASSRTTGRTEAFF.

The chain recombines TRBV19 with TRBJ2-7; 10 bases fit TRBD1. CDR3 length: 15 residues. Germline V gives CDR1 LNHDA, CDR2 SQIVND (reference sequence). V lost 7 bases, J lost 1 base, and 7 bases stayed unmatched. CDR3 in amino acids: CASTAGTGESYEQYF. The CDR3 DNA is TGTGCCAGTACCGCCGGGACAGGGGAATCCTACGAGCAGTACTTC.

V is TRBV15 and J is TRBJ1-3; D not resolved. V shed 0 bases and J shed 9 bases, with 18 bases lying between them. This CDR3 is built from 16 residues. Germline values: CDR1 LNHNV, CDR2 YYDKDF (reference sequence). This CDR3 is CATSRDPPPSPATIYF. CDR3 bases: TGTGCCACCAGCAGAGATCCGCCTCCCAGTCCTGCCACCATATATTTT.

The chain combines TRBV7-2 with TRBJ1-3; tentatively, D is TRBD1 (5 bases). The CDR3 loop spans 15 amino acids. Germline V CDR1 and CDR2: SGHTA, FQGNSA. With 3 bases removed from V and 4 bases from J, the gap between germline ends came to 13 bases. DNA of the CDR3: TGTGCCAGCAGCTTTCTGGGGGGGTTCGGAAACACCATATATTTT. It translates to CASSFLGGFGNTIYF.

This clone is a singleton in its sample. The chain recombines TRBV9 with TRBJ2-5, with TRBD1 matching 9 bases. CDR3 length: 15 amino acids. CDR1 and CDR2 (germline): SGDLS, YYNGEE. V lost 3 bases and J lost 4; bases outside the gene matches: 7. The CDR3 region is CASSGTGGVGETQYF. CDR3 coding DNA: TGTGCCAGCAGCGGCACAGGGGGCGTTGGAGAGACCCAGTACTTC.

The chain links TRBV5-1 to TRBJ1-1, with unresolved D. V was pared by 4 bases and J by 5 bases, with 12 bases between. Looked up from germline, CDR1 is SGHRS and CDR2 is YFSETQ. The CDR3 has 13 amino acids. DNA of the CDR3: TGCGCCAGCAGCGAAGGAGTTGGAACTGAAGCTTTCTTT. Translated: CASSEGVGTEAFF.

J is TRBJ2-7 and V is TRBV4-1; 9 nucleotides line up with TRBD2. The germline CDR1 and CDR2 sequences are MGHRA and YSYEKL. The V segment lost 2 bases and the J segment 2 bases; nucleotides outside the gene matches: 7. This CDR3 comprises 16 residues. This chain's CDR3 is CASSQRLAGITYEQYF. The CDR3 nucleotides are TGCGCCAGCAGCCAAAGGCTAGCGGGAATTACCTACGAGCAGTACTTC.

This clone has only a few counts. The CDR3 sequence: CASSRDRVFNQPQHF. The CDR3 bases are TGTGCCAGCAGCCGCGACAGGGTATTCAATCAGCCCCAGCATTTT. The rearrangement joins TRBV7-8 to TRBJ1-5; 7 nucleotides match TRBD1. Germline V CDR1 and CDR2: SGHVS, FQNEAQ. V lost 5 bases to trimming and J lost 3 bases; unmatched junction nucleotides: 7. The CDR3 extends over 15 amino acids. Full variable domain (outside the CDR3, taken from reference TRBV7-8 and TRBJ1-5): GAGVSQSPRYKVAKRGQDVALRCDPISGHVSLFWYQQALGQGPEFLTYFQNEAQLDKSGLPSDRFFAERPEGSVSTLKIQRTQQEDSAVYLCASSRDRVFNQPQHFGDGTRLSIL.